The 17 T cell receptor beta chains below were found in one sample sequenced in a study of cytomegalovirus exposure and HLA in healthy donors. This PCR relied on a set of 60 Vbeta primers and 13 Jbeta primers. Only in-frame clones appear in the TCRdb table, and some are missing; sequencing was by immunoSEQ multiplex PCR. The sample includes over 50,000 clones, approximately 74% of them seen just once. Sequencing input: PBMCs. The source is a man in his forties in good health and CMV-seropositive.

The chain has TRBV5-1 and TRBJ1-4; D remains ambiguous. Per germline, CDR1 SGHRS and CDR2 YFSETQ. Trimming shortened V by 4 bases and J by 10 bases, and 17 bases separated the two germline ends. The CDR3 sequence is 14 residues long. The CDR3 here is CASSPRALAGKLFF. The CDR3 coding sequence is TGCGCCAGCAGCCCACGGGCGCTGGCGGGAAAACTGTTTTTT. The complete variable domain, with remaining parts taken from reference TRBV5-1 and TRBJ1-4, reads KAGVTQTPRYLIKTRGQQVTLSCSPISGHRSVSWYQQTPGQGLQFLFEYFSETQRNKGNFPGRFSGRQFSNSRSEMNVSTLELGDSALYLCASSPRALAGKLFFGSGTQLSVL.

The V gene is TRBV18, the J gene TRBJ1-6; D might be TRBD1 (5 bases). V lost 2 bases to trimming and J lost 8 bases, with 13 bases between them. Per germline, CDR1 KGHSH and CDR2 LQKENI. CDR3 length equals 15 residues. CDR3 in amino acids: CASSPSQGGDSPLHF. The CDR3 DNA is TGTGCCAGCTCACCAAGCCAGGGTGGGGATTCACCCCTCCACTTT.

In its sample, this clone ranks as medium-sized (0.01 to 0.1%). In nucleotides, the CDR3 is TGTGCCAGCTCGGGATTGGGCAAAAACATTCAGTACTTC. Protein sequence: CASSGLGKNIQYF. This chain connects TRBV6-5 to TRBJ2-4; perhaps TRBD2 as D (5 bases). V was clipped by 8 bases and J by 3 bases, with 11 bases between them. CDR1 and CDR2 (germline): MNHEY, SVGAGI. The CDR3 is made up of 13 amino acids.

The genes are TRBV6-1 and TRBJ2-3, with 7 bases matching TRBD1. Trimming removed 5 bases from V and 3 bases from J; junction bases left unmatched: 8. CDR3 length equals 15 residues. The germline gives CDR1 MNHNS, CDR2 SASEGT. The CDR3 bases are TGTGCCAGCAGTCTTGCAGGGGGTTTGACAGATACGCAGTATTTT. Translating gives CASSLAGGLTDTQYF.

This clone was picked up many times. CDR3 protein: CASRAGISGANVLTF. As DNA, the CDR3 is TGTGCCAGCAGGGCGGGGATCTCTGGGGCCAACGTCCTGACTTTC. The chain uses TRBV2 and TRBJ2-6; possible D gene TRBD2, 6 bases. The V end lost 6 bases, the J end lost 0 bases, and 9 bases lay between the germline ends. The V gene's germline CDR1 is SNHLY and CDR2 FYNNEI. The length of the CDR3 is 15 residues.

This rearrangement joins TRBV27 to TRBJ1-2; TRBD1 might be the D (5 bases). CDR3 size: 14 residues. The V and J ends lost 3 bases and 4 bases respectively, with 12 bases between them. Germline-derived CDR1 and CDR2 are MNHEY and SMNVEV (reference sequence). The CDR3: CASSFRGDPYGYTF. CDR3 nucleotides: TGTGCCAGCAGTTTTCGGGGGGACCCCTATGGCTACACCTTC.

This chain links TRBV9 with TRBJ2-5, with 10 bases that match TRBD1. Germline V gene data show CDR1 as SGDLS and CDR2 as YYNGEE. The ends lost 4 bases at V and 5 bases at J; junction bases unmatched: 8. The length of the CDR3 is 15 residues. For the CDR3, the DNA is TGTGCCAGCAGCCCCCAGACAGGGGGCGTCGAGACCCAGTACTTC. Amino acid sequence: CASSPQTGGVETQYF.

The rearrangement links TRBV9 to TRBJ2-1, with D perhaps matching TRBD2 (5 bases). CDR3 length: 13 amino acids. Germline lookup yields CDR1 SGDLS and CDR2 YYNGEE. V was trimmed by 4 bases and J by 9 bases, leaving 14 bases between them. The CDR3 DNA is TGTGCCAGCAGCCCGCGCCCGGCGGGTGAGCAGTTCTTC. Its protein product is CASSPRPAGEQFF.

The sample holds a few counts of this clone. CDR3 sequence (DNA): TGTGCCAGCAGCCAAACAGGGGCGGGGTCTAACTATGGCTACACCTTC. Its translation is CASSQTGAGSNYGYTF. The genes are TRBV4-2 and TRBJ1-2; 7 bases match TRBD1. Germline-derived CDR1 and CDR2 are LGHNA and YNFKEQ. The ends lost 2 bases at V and 0 bases at J; junction bases unmatched: 6. There are 16 residues in the CDR3.

The genes are TRBV4-1 and TRBJ2-7; possibly TRBD2 for D (6 bases). The CDR3 consists of 16 residues. In germline, CDR1 is MGHRA, CDR2 YSYEKL. Trimming shortened V by 2 bases and J by 2 bases, and 16 bases separated the two germline ends. The CDR3 region is CASSQILEGGAYEQYF. CDR3 DNA sequence: TGCGCCAGCAGCCAAATTTTGGAGGGCGGAGCCTACGAGCAGTACTTC.

V usage is TRBV7-9 and J usage is TRBJ1-2; D is uncertain. V was shortened by 5 bases and J by 12 bases, with 13 bases between the two germline ends. The CDR3 loop spans 11 amino acids. From germline, CDR1 is SEHNR and CDR2 FQNEAQ (reference sequence). The DNA of the CDR3 is TGTGCCAGCAGCCCCGGGAGGGTCCACACCTTC. Protein: CASSPGRVHTF.

This chain connects TRBV19 to TRBJ2-5; 15 bases are a match to TRBD2. CDR3 size: 18 residues. V gave up 3 bases and J gave up 1 base; unmatched junction bases: 6. Germline V gives CDR1 LNHDA, CDR2 SQIVND (reference sequence). CDR3 sequence (DNA): TGTGCCAGTAGTATTGGACTAGCGGGAGGGTTCTTCCAAGAGACCCAGTACTTC. Protein product: CASSIGLAGGFFQETQYF.

This clone turned up a few times. The chain uses TRBV5-6 and TRBJ2-5, with 9 bases matching TRBD2. This CDR3 comprises 16 residues. Per germline, CDR1 SGHDT and CDR2 YYEEEE. Trimming removed 4 bases from V and 0 bases from J; junction bases left unmatched: 7. CDR3 sequence: CASSLKRGVNQETQYF. CDR3 nucleotides: TGTGCCAGCAGCCTCAAGCGGGGGGTCAACCAAGAGACCCAGTACTTC.

The gene calls are TRBV4-1 and TRBJ2-3; weak D call: TRBD2 (6 bases). The CDR3 extends over 16 amino acids. In germline, CDR1 is MGHRA, CDR2 YSYEKL. Between the trimmed V and J ends, which lost 6 bases and 4 bases, there was a span of 20 bases. The CDR3 coding sequence is TGCGCCAGCAGTCTCCGGGCCCCGGGGGAAGCAGATACGCAGTATTTT. This encodes CASSLRAPGEADTQYF.

This clone appeared a few times. This chain connects TRBV10-1 to TRBJ2-5; 7 bases line up with TRBD1. V shed 10 bases, J shed 6 bases, and the junction held 8 bases outside the gene matches. The CDR3 is made up of 12 amino acids. Per germline, CDR1 WNHNN and CDR2 SYGVQD (reference sequence). Written as DNA, the CDR3 is TGCGCCAACACAGGGGTGGTAAAGACCCAGTACTTC. It is translated as CANTGVVKTQYF.

V is TRBV7-9 and J is TRBJ1-1, with D perhaps matching TRBD1 (6 bases). Trimming shortened V by 1 base and J by 7 bases, and 13 bases separated the two germline ends. Germline V CDR1 and CDR2: SEHNR, FQNEAQ (reference sequence). The CDR3 is 14 residues long. The CDR3 protein is CASSLDWGQVEAFF. CDR3 DNA sequence: TGTGCCAGCAGCTTAGATTGGGGGCAGGTTGAAGCTTTCTTT.

Remarks on this clone: At one end, the junction sequence differs from germline, possibly due to a read error. V and J are TRBV7-9 and TRBJ2-7; TRBD2 aligns across 14 bases. CDR1 is SEHNR and CDR2 is FQNEAQ in the germline V gene (reference sequence). This CDR3 comprises 17 residues. CDR3 protein: CSSGPGLAGEIRYEQYF. DNA of the CDR3: TGTTCCAGCGGGCCGGGACTAGCGGGAGAGATTCGCTACGAGCAGTACTTC.